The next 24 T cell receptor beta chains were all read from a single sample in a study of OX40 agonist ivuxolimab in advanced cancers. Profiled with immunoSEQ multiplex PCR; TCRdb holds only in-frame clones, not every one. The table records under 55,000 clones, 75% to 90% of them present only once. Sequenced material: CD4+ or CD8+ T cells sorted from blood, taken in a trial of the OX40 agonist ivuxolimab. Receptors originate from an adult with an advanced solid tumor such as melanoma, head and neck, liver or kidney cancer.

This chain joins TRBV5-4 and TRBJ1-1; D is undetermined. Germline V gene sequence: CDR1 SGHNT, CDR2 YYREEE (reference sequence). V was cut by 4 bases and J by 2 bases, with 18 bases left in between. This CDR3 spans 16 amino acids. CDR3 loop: CASSAAPWTGNTEAFF. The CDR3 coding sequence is TGTGCCAGCAGCGCCGCACCTTGGACGGGTAACACTGAAGCTTTCTTT.

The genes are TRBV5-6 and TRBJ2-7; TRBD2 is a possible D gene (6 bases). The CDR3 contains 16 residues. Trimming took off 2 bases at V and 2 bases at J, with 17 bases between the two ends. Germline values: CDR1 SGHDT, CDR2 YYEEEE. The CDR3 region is CASSFIRASGAYEQYF. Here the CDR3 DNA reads TGTGCCAGCAGCTTTATCCGGGCCTCGGGGGCCTACGAGCAGTACTTC.

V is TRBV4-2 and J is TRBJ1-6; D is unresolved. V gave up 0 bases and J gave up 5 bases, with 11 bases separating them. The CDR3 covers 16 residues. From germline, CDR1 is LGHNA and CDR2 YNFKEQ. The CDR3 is CASSQEAGRDNSPLHF. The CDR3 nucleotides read TGTGCCAGCAGCCAAGAGGCGGGCAGAGATAATTCACCCCTCCACTTT.

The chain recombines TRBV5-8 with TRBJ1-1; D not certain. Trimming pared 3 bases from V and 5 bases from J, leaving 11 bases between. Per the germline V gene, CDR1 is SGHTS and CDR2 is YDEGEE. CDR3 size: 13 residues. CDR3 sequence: CASSWGGRTEAFF. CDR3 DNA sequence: TGTGCCAGCAGCTGGGGTGGGAGGACTGAAGCTTTCTTT. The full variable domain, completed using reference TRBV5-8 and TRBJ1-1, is EAGVTQSPTHLIKTRGQQATLRCSPISGHTSVYWYQQALGLGLQFLLWYDEGEERNRGNFPPRFSGRQFPNYSSELNVNALELEDSALYLCASSWGGRTEAFFGQGTRLTVV.

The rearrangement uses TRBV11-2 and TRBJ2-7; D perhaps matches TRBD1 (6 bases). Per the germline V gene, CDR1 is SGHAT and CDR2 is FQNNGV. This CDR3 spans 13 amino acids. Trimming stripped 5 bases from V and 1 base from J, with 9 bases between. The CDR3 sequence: CASSRDTSYEQYF. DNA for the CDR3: TGTGCCAGCAGCCGGGACACTTCCTACGAGCAGTACTTC.

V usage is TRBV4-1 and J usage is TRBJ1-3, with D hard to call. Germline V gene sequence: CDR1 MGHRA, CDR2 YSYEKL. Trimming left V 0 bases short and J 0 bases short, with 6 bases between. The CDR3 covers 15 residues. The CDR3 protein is CASSQEGPSGNTIYF. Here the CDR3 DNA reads TGCGCCAGCAGCCAAGAAGGGCCCTCTGGAAACACCATATATTTT.

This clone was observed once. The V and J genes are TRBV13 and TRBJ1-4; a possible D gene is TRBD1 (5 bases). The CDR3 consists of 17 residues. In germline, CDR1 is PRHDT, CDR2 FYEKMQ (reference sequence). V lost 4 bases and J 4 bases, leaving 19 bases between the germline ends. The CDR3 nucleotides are TGTGCCAGCAGCTCCCTGCCCGGGACCGAAGTTAATGAAAAACTGTTTTTT. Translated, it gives CASSSLPGTEVNEKLFF. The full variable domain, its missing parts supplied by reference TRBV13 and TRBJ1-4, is AAGVIQSPRHLIKEKRETATLKCYPIPRHDTVYWYQQGPGQDPQFLISFYEKMQSDKGSIPDRFSAQQFSDYHSELNMSSLELGDSALYFCASSSLPGTEVNEKLFFGSGTQLSVL.

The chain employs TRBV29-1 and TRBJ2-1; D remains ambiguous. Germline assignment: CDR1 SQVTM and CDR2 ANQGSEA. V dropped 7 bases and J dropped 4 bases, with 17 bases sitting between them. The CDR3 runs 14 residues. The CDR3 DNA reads TGCAGCGCGTTACCCGGCGAGAGGTACAATGAGCAGTTCTTC. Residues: CSALPGERYNEQFF.

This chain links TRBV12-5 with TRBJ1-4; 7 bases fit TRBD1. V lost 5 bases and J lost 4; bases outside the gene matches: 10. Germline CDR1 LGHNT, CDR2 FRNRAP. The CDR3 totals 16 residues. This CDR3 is CASGLFGQENNEKLFF. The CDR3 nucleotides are TGTGCTAGTGGTCTCTTCGGACAGGAAAATAATGAAAAACTGTTTTTT. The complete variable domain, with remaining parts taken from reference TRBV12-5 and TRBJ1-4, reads DARVTQTPRHKVTEMGQEVTMRCQPILGHNTVFWYRQTMMQGLELLAYFRNRAPLDDSGMPKDRFSAEMPDATLATLKIQPSEPRDSAVYFCASGLFGQENNEKLFFGSGTQLSVL.

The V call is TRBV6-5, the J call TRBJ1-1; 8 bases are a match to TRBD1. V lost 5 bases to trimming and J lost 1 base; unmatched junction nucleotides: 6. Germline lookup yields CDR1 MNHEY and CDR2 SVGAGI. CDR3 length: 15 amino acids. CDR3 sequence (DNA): TGTGCCAGCAGTCAGGGGGCGCACCCGAACACTGAAGCTTTCTTT. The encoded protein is CASSQGAHPNTEAFF.

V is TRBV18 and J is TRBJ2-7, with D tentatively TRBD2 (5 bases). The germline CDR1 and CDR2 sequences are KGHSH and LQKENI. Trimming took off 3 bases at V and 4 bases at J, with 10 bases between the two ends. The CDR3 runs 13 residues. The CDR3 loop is CASSPGMGYEQYF. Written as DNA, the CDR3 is TGTGCCAGCTCACCCGGGATGGGATACGAGCAGTACTTC.

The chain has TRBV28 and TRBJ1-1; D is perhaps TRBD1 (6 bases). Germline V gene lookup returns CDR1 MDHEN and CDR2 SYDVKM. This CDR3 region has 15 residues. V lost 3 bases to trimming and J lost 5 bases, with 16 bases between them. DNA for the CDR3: TGTGCCAGCAGTTTCCTGGGGGGCGCAGGGACTGAAGCTTTCTTT. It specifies CASSFLGGAGTEAFF.

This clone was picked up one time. The CDR3 nucleotides are TGTGCCACCAGCAGAGATTGGGGGTCACAAGAGACCCAGTACTTC. Its translation: CATSRDWGSQETQYF. The V gene is TRBV15, the J gene TRBJ2-5; D possibly matches TRBD1 or TRBD2 (5 bases each). The length of the CDR3 is 15 residues. In germline, CDR1 is LNHNV, CDR2 YYDKDF (reference sequence). Trimming cost V 0 bases and J 2 bases, with 10 bases left between them.

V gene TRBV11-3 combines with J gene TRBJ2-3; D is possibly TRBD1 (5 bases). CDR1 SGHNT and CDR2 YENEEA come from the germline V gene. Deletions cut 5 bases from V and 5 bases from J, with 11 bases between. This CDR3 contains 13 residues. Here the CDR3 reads CASSTDSKDTQYF. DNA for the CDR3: TGTGCCAGCAGCACCGACAGTAAAGATACGCAGTATTTT.

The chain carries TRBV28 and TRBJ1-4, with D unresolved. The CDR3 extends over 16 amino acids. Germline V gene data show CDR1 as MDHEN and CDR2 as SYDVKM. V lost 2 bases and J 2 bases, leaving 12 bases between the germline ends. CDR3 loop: CASSLRAGRTNEKLFF. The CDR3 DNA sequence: TGTGCCAGCAGTTTAAGGGCGGGAAGGACTAATGAAAAACTGTTTTTT. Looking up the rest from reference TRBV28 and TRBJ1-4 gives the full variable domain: DVKVTQSSRYLVKRTGEKVFLECVQDMDHENMFWYRQDPGLGLRLIYFSYDVKMKEKGDIPEGYSVSREKKERFSLILESASTNQTSMYLCASSLRAGRTNEKLFFGSGTQLSVL.

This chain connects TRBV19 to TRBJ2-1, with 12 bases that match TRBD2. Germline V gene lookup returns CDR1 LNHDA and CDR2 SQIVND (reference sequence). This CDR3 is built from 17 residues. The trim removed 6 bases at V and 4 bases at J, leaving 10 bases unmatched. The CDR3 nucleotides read TGTGCCAGTAGCAAACTAGCGGGAGGCCAAGGGTACAATGAGCAGTTCTTC. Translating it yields CASSKLAGGQGYNEQFF.

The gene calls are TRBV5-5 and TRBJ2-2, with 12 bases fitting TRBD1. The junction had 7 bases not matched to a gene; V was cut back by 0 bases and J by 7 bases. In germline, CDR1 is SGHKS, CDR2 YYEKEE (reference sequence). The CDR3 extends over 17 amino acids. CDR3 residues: CASSLEGQGAVGGELFF. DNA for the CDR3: TGTGCCAGCAGCTTGGAGGGACAGGGGGCGGTTGGCGGGGAGCTGTTTTTT.

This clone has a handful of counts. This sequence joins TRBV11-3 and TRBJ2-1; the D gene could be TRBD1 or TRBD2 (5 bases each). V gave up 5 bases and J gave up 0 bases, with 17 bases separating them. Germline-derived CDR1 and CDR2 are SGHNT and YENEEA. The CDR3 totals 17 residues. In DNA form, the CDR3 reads TGTGCCAGCAGCCCTTCATGGGGGAGCAGCTCCTACAATGAGCAGTTCTTC. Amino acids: CASSPSWGSSSYNEQFF. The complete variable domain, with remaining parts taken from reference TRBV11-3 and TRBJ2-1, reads EAGVVQSPRYKIIEKKQPVAFWCNPISGHNTLYWYLQNLGQGPELLIRYENEEAVDDSQLPKDRFSAERLKGVDSTLKIQPAELGDSAVYLCASSPSWGSSSYNEQFFGPGTRLTVL.

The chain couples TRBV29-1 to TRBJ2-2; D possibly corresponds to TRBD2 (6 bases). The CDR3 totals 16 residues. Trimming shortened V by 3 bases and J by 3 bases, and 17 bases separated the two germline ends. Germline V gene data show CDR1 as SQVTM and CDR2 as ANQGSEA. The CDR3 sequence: CSVEKEDGRDTGELFF. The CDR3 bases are TGCAGCGTTGAGAAGGAAGACGGGAGAGACACCGGGGAGCTGTTTTTT.

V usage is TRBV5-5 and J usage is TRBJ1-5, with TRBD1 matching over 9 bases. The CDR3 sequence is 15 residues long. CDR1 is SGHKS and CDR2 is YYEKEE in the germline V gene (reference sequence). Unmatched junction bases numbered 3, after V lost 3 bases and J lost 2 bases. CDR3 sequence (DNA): TGTGCCAGCAGCTGGGGACAGGGAGGCAATCAGCCCCAGCATTTT. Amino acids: CASSWGQGGNQPQHF.

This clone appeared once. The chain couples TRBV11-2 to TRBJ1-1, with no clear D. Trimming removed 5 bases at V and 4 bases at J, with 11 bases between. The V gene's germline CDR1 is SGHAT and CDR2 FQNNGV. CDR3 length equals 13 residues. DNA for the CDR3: TGTGCCAGCAGCCTAGGTTTTCCCACTGAAGCTTTCTTT. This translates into CASSLGFPTEAFF.

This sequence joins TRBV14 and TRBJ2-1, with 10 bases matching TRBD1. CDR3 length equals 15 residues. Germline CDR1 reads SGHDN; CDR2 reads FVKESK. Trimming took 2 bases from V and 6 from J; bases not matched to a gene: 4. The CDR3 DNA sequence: TGTGCCAGCAGCCAACTTGGGGACAGGGGCAATGAGCAGTTCTTC. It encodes CASSQLGDRGNEQFF.

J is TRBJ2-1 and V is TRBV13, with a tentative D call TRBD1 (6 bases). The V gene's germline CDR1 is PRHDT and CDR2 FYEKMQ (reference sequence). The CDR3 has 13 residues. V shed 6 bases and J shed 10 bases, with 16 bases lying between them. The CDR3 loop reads CASRPPRGDEQFF. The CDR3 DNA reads TGTGCCAGCAGGCCCCCCAGGGGAGACGAGCAGTTCTTC.

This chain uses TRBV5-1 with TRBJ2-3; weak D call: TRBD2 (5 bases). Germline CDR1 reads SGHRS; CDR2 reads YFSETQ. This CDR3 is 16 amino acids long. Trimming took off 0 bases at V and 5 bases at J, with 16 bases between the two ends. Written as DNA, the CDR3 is TGCGCCAGCAGCTTGGGGTTGAGAGGGCTTGAAGATACGCAGTATTTT. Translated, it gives CASSLGLRGLEDTQYF.